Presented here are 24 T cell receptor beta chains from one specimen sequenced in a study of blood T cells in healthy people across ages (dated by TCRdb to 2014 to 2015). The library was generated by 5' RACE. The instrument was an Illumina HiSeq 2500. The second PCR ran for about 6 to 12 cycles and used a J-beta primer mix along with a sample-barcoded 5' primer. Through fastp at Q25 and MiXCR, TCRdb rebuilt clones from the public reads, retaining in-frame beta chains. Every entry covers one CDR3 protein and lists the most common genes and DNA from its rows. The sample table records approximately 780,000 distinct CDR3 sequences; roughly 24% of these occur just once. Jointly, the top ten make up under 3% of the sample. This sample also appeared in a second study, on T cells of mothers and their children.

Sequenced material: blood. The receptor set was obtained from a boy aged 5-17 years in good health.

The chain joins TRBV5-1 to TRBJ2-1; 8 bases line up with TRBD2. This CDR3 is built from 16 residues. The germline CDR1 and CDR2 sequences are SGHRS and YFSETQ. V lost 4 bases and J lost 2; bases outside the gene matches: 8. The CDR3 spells CASSPNVAGPYNEQFF. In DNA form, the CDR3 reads TGCGCCAGCAGCCCGAACGTAGCGGGGCCCTACAATGAGCAGTTCTTC.

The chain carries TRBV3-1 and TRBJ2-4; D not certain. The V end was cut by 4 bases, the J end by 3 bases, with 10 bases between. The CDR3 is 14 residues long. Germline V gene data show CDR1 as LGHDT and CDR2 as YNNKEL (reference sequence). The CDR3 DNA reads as TGTGCCAGCAGCCCCTGGGATGGCAAAAACATTCAGTACTTC. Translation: CASSPWDGKNIQYF.

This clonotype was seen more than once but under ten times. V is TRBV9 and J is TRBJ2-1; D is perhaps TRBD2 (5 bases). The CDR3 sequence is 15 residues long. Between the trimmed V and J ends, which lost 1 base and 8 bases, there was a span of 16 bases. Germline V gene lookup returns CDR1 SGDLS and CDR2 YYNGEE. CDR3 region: CASSVSDSEGDEQFF. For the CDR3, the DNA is TGTGCCAGCAGCGTAAGCGATAGCGAAGGCGATGAGCAGTTCTTC.

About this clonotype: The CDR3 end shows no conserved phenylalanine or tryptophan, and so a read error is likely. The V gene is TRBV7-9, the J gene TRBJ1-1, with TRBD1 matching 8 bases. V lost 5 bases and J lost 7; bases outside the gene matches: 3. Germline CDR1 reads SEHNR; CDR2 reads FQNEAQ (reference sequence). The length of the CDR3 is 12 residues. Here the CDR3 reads CASSPGQGEAFL. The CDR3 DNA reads TGTGCCAGCAGCCCCGGACAGGGTGAAGCTTTCCTT.

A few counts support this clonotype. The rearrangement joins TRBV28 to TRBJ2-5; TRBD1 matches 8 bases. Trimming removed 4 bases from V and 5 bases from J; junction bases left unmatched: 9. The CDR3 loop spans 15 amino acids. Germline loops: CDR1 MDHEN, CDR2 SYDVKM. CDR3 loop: CASSYPGTGRETQYF. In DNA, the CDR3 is TGTGCCAGCAGTTACCCCGGGACAGGCCGGGAGACCCAGTACTTC.

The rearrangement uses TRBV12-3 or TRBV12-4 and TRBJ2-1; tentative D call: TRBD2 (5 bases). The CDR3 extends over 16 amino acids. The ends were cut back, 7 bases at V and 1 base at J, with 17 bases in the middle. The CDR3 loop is CASTADSGGSYNEQFF. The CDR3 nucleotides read TGTGCCAGCACCGCAGACTCCGGAGGATCCTACAATGAGCAGTTCTTC.

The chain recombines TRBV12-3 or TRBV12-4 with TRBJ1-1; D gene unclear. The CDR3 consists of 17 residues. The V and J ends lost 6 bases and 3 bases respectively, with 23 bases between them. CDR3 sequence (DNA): TGTGCCAGCAGATCACAGAAAGGCTGGGGAGTTTACACTGAAGCTTTCTTT. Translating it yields CASRSQKGWGVYTEAFF.

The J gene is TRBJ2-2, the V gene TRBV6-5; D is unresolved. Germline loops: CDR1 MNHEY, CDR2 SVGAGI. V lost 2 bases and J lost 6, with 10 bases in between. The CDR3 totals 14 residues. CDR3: CASSYRFSPGELFF. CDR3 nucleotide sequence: TGTGCCAGCAGTTACCGCTTTTCCCCCGGGGAGCTGTTTTTT.

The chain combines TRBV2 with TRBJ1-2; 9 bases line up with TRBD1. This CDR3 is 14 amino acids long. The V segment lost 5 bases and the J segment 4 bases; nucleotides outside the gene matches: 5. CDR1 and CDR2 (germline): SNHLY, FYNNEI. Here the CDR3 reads CASSPPGQGYGYTF. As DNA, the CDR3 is TGTGCCAGCAGTCCCCCGGGACAGGGCTATGGCTACACCTTC.

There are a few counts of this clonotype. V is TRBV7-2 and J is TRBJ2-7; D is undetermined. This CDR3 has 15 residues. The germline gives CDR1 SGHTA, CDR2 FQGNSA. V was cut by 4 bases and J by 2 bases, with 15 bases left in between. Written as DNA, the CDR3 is TGTGCCAGCAGCTCGCCCCACCTGGGTCCCTACGAGCAGTACTTC. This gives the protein CASSSPHLGPYEQYF.

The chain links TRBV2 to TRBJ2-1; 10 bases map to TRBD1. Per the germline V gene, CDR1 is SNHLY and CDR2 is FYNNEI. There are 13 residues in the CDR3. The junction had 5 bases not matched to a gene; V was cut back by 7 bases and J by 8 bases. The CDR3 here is CASIGGQGYEQFF. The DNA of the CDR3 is TGTGCCAGCATAGGGGGACAGGGGTATGAGCAGTTCTTC.

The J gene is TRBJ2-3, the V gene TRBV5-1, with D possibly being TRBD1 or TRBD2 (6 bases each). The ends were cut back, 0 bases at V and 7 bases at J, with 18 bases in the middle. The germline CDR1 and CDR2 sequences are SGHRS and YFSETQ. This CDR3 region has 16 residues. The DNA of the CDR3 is TGCGCCAGCAGCTTGGAGACGGGGGCGAGGAGGAATACGCAGTATTTT. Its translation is CASSLETGARRNTQYF.

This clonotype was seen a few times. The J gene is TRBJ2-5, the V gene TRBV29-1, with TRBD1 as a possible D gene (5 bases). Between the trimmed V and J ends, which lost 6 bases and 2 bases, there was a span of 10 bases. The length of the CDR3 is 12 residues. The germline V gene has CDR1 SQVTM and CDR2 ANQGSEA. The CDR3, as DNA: TGCAGCGTCGGAGACAGACAAGAGACCCAGTACTTC. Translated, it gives CSVGDRQETQYF.

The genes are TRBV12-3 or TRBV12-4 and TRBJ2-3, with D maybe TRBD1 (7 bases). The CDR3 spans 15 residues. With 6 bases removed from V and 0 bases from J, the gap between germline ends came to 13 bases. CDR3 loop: CASSAGQPSTDTQYF. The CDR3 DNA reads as TGTGCCAGCAGCGCGGGACAGCCCAGCACAGATACGCAGTATTTT.

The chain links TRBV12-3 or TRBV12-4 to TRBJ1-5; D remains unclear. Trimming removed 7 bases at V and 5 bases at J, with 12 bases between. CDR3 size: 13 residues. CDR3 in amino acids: CASKLHGDQPQHF. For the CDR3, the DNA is TGTGCCAGCAAGCTTCATGGGGATCAGCCCCAGCATTTT.

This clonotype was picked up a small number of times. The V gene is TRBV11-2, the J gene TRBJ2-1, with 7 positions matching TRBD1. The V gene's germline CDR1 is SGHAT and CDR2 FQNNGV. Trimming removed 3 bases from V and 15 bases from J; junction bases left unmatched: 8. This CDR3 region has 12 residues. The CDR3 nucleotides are TGTGCCAGCAGCTTGGGGACAGCCGGCCCGTTCTTC. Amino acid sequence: CASSLGTAGPFF.

CDR3 protein: CASYKHRGLNYGYTF. CDR3 coding DNA: TGCGCCAGCTACAAACACAGGGGGCTAAACTATGGCTACACCTTC. The chain links TRBV5-1 to TRBJ1-2, with 9 bases identical to TRBD1. The CDR3 sequence is 15 residues long. The junction had 9 bases not matched to a gene; V was cut back by 7 bases and J by 2 bases. The germline V gene encodes CDR1 SGHRS and CDR2 YFSETQ. The whole variable domain, filled in from reference TRBV5-1 and TRBJ1-2, reads KAGVTQTPRYLIKTRGQQVTLSCSPISGHRSVSWYQQTPGQGLQFLFEYFSETQRNKGNFPGRFSGRQFSNSRSEMNVSTLELGDSALYLCASYKHRGLNYGYTFGSGTRLTVV.

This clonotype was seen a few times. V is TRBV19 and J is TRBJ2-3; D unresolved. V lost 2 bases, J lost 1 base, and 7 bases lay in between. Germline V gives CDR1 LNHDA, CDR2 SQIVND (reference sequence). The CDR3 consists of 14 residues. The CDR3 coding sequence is TGTGCCAGTAGTATAAGGCAGGGCACAGATACGCAGTATTTT. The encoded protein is CASSIRQGTDTQYF. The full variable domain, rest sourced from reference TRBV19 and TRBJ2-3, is DGGITQSPKYLFRKEGQNVTLSCEQNLNHDAMYWYRQDPGQGLRLIYYSQIVNDFQKGDIAEGYSVSREKKESFPLTVTSAQKNPTAFYLCASSIRQGTDTQYFGPGTRLTVL.

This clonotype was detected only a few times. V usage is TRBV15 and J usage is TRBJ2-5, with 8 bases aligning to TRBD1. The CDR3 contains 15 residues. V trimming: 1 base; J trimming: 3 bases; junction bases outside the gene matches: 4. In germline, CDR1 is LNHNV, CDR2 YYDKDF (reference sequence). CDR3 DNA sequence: TGTGCCACCAGCAGAGTATTGGACAGGGAAGAGACCCAGTACTTC. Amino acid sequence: CATSRVLDREETQYF.

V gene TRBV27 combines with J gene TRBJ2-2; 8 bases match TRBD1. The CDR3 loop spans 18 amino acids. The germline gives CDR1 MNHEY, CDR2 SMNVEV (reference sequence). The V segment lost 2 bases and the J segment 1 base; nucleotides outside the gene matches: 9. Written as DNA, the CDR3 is TGTGCCAGCAGTTTAGCTTGGGGGGACAGGAAGAACACCGGGGAGCTGTTTTTT. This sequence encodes CASSLAWGDRKNTGELFF.

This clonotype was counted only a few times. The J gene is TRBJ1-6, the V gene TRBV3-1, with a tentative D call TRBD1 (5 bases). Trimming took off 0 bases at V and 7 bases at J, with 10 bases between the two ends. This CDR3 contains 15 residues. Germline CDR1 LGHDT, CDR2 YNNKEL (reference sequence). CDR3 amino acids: CASSQDDRRNSPLHF. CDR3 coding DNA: TGTGCCAGCAGCCAAGATGACAGAAGAAATTCACCCCTCCACTTT.

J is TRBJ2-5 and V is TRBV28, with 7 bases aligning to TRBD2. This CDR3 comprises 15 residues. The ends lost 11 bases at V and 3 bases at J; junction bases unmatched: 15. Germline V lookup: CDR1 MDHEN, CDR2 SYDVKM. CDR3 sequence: CAAAGEGTAKETQYF. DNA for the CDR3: TGTGCCGCAGCCGGGGAGGGGACGGCAAAAGAGACCCAGTACTTC.

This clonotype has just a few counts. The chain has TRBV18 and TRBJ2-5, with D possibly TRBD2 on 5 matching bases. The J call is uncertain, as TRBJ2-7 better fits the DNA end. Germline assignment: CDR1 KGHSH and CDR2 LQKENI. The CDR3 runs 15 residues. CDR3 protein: CASSPYGGFTYEQYF. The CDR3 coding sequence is TGTGCCAGCTCACCATATGGCGGGTTCACCTACGAGCAGTACTTC.

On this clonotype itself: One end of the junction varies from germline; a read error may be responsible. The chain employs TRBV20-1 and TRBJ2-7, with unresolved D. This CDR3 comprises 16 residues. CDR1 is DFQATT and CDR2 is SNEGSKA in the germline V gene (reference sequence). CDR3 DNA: TGCAGTGCTGCATCCCCGGTACCCGGGCAACGCTACGGGCAGTACTTC. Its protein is CSAASPVPGQRYGQYF.